Detailed here is one TCR beta chain. The antigen remains unidentified. Sequenced by immunoSEQ multiplex PCR; TCRdb stores in-frame clones only, minus some. The sample has 100,000 to 130,000 clones; around 90% are singletons. The data originate from a study of T cell responses to AZD1222 COVID-19 vaccine. Overall study context: Second-dose schedules of about 4 or about 12 weeks were combined.

Study results and limitations: At baseline, just a handful of AZD1222 recipients tested seropositive. There were vaccine-associated CD4 TCRs across spike, dominant at 160-218 and 743-854.

The CDR3 runs to 14 residues. CDR1 and CDR2 from the germline V gene are SGHTA and FQGNSA. Between the trimmed V and J ends, which lost 0 bases and 2 bases, there was a span of 8 bases. The TCR sequence derives from an adult in good health. The sequences come from peripheral blood, collected on day 0 of AZD1222 vaccination. This chain connects TRBV7-2 to TRBJ2-7; no firm D call. The CDR3 nucleotides read TGTGCCAGCAGCTTAGCGACGGAGACCTACGAGCAGTACTTC. Amino acids: CASSLATETYEQYF. The full variable domain, its missing parts supplied by reference TRBV7-2 and TRBJ2-7, is GAGVSQSPSNKVTEKGKDVELRCDPISGHTALYWYRQSLGQGLEFLIYFQGNSAPDKSGLPSDRFSAERTGGSVSTLTIQRTQQEDSAVYLCASSLATETYEQYFGPGTRLTVT.